These T cell receptor beta chains were read from a single sample in a study of T-cell memory formation after mild COVID-19. TCRdb passed the 5' RACE reads through MiXCR, listing each CDR3 protein once. This table holds 120,000 or so distinct CDR3 sequences, around 6.3% found once. The sequenced sample consisted of PBMCs or a T cell subset sorted from them (not recorded which). These receptors all come from an adult woman who had mild COVID-19 (a few samples of this study predate the infection). Cell type and time point are not known. CDR3s include the opening cysteine and the closing phenylalanine or tryptophan. The D gene is left open where the match is weak. Some rows mark clone size as missing; the rest say once, few, many or name a class of expanded clone.

.,many,TRBJ2-1,TRBV12-3/TRBV12-4,CASSPRLVSSYNEQFF,TGTGCCAGCAGTCCTAGACTAGTGAGCTCCTACAATGAGCAGTTCTTC
.,.,TRBJ2-3,TRBV11-3,CASSLRRDSTDTQYF,TGTGCCAGCAGCTTACGCCGGGATAGCACAGATACGCAGTATTTT
.,many,TRBJ2-7,TRBV10-3,CAISEGRRAYEQYF,TGTGCCATCAGTGAGGGACGGAGAGCCTACGAGCAGTACTTC
TRBD2,many,TRBJ2-7,TRBV4-2,CASSQVSSGGLSSYEQYF,TGTGCCAGCAGCCAAGTGTCTAGCGGGGGGCTCAGCTCCTACGAGCAGTACTTC
.,few,TRBJ1-5,TRBV7-9,CASSWGGGNQPQHF,TGTGCCAGCAGCTGGGGAGGGGGGAATCAGCCCCAGCATTTT
.,.,TRBJ2-3,TRBV15,CATSRRQIDTQYF,TGTGCCACCAGCAGACGTCAGATAGATACGCAGTATTTT
TRBD2,many,TRBJ2-1,TRBV7-9,CASSWSGRGSNEQFF,TGTGCCAGCAGCTGGAGCGGGAGGGGGTCGAATGAGCAGTTCTTC
TRBD2,many,TRBJ2-1,TRBV6-6,CASSYLLSGRVSYNEQFF,TGTGCCAGCAGTTACCTACTCAGCGGGAGGGTCTCCTACAATGAGCAGTTCTTC
TRBD2,.,TRBJ2-2,TRBV15,CATSPAGGVTGELFF,TGTGCCACCAGCCCAGCGGGGGGCGTCACCGGGGAGCTGTTTTTT
.,.,TRBJ2-2,TRBV12-3/TRBV12-4,CASSRLTGTGELFF,TGTGCCAGCAGTCGACTTACAGGAACCGGGGAGCTGTTTTTT
TRBD1,.,TRBJ1-5,TRBV4-1,CASSQDPGQGSQPQHF,TGCGCCAGCAGCCAAGACCCGGGACAGGGGAGTCAGCCCCAGCATTTT
.,.,TRBJ2-5,TRBV4-3,CASSQEGGRIAETQYF,TGCGCCAGCAGCCAGGAGGGGGGCCGCATAGCCGAGACCCAGTACTTC
.,many,TRBJ2-5,TRBV5-6,CASSLRNQETQYF,TGTGCCAGCAGCTTAAGGAACCAAGAGACCCAGTACTTC
TRBD2,many,TRBJ2-1,TRBV9,CASSVEPRGDYNEQFF,TGTGCCAGCAGCGTAGAACCGCGGGGGGACTACAATGAGCAGTTCTTC